The 9 T cell receptor beta chains in this list originate from one sample, sequenced in a study of shared clonotypes between healthy human individuals. CD45RO-negative, CCR7-selected cells formed the naive CD8 fraction, which excluded terminally differentiated effector memory CD45RA+ cells. Produced via immunoSEQ multiplex PCR; TCRdb's table is partial and in-frame only. The sample includes about 610,000 clones, roughly 96% seen only once; the top ten take approximately 0.1%. The sample was naive CD8+ T cells sorted from blood. These receptors were taken from a young woman in good health.

The gene calls are TRBV27 and TRBJ2-3; 7 nucleotides line up with TRBD2. With V trimmed by 5 bases and J by 2 bases, 7 bases remained unmatched. Per the germline V gene, CDR1 is MNHEY and CDR2 is SMNVEV (reference sequence). The CDR3 contains 15 residues. The chain's CDR3 is CASSPSGGFTDTQYF. The CDR3 DNA follows: TGTGCCAGCAGTCCTAGCGGAGGCTTCACAGATACGCAGTATTTT.

The chain joins TRBV6-5 to TRBJ2-2; D unresolved. This CDR3 has 14 residues. V lost 2 bases to trimming and J lost 0 bases, with 4 bases between them. The germline gives CDR1 MNHEY, CDR2 SVGAGI. CDR3 loop: CASSYEPNTGELFF. In nucleotides, the CDR3 is TGTGCCAGCAGTTACGAGCCGAACACCGGGGAGCTGTTTTTT.

This chain connects TRBV16 to TRBJ2-7, with no clear D. The CDR3 extends over 11 amino acids. The V and J ends lost 0 bases and 5 bases respectively, with 2 bases between them. Germline CDR1 is KGHSY and CDR2 is FQNENV. CDR3 sequence: CASSQSHEQYF. The CDR3 DNA reads TGTGCCAGCAGCCAATCCCACGAGCAGTACTTC. The full variable domain, its missing parts supplied by reference TRBV16 and TRBJ2-7, is GEEVAQTPKHLVRGEGQKAKLYCAPIKGHSYVFWYQQVLKNEFKFLISFQNENVFDETGMPKERFSAKCLPNSPCSLEIQATKLEDSAVYFCASSQSHEQYFGPGTRLTVT.

The chain combines TRBV5-5 with TRBJ2-7; 10 positions match TRBD2. In germline, CDR1 is SGHKS, CDR2 YYEKEE (reference sequence). Germline trimming cut 0 bases from V and 3 bases from J; bases unmatched to any gene: 3. The CDR3 covers 15 residues. The CDR3 region is CASSLEREGSYEQYF. DNA of the CDR3: TGTGCCAGCAGCTTGGAGCGGGAGGGGAGCTACGAGCAGTACTTC.

Points on this clone: Other DNA sequences in this specimen translate into the identical CDR3. The V call is TRBV6-5, the J call TRBJ2-7; a possible D gene is TRBD1 (6 bases). V was cut by 3 bases and J by 2 bases, with 14 bases left in between. Looked up from germline, CDR1 is MNHEY and CDR2 is SVGAGI. This CDR3 contains 15 residues. CDR3 residues: CASSYRDNNPYEQYF. CDR3 nucleotide sequence: TGTGCCAGCAGTTATCGGGACAACAACCCCTACGAGCAGTACTTC.

The genes are TRBV28 and TRBJ2-7, with TRBD1 matching over 12 bases. Germline CDR1 is MDHEN and CDR2 is SYDVKM. The CDR3 has 18 amino acids. J lost 2 bases, V lost 3 bases, and 11 bases had no gene match. The CDR3 DNA follows: TGTGCCAGCAGTTTGGGGGACAGGGGGCACAAGCTAACCTACGAGCAGTACTTC. This sequence encodes CASSLGDRGHKLTYEQYF.

The chain combines TRBV27 with TRBJ2-7, with 7 bases matching TRBD1. Germline V gene sequence: CDR1 MNHEY, CDR2 SMNVEV (reference sequence). The junction had 13 bases not matched to a gene; V was cut back by 5 bases and J by 3 bases. CDR3 length: 16 amino acids. The CDR3 bases are TGTGCCAGCAGTCCTAGACAGGGTAGCTATTTCTACGAGCAGTACTTC. Its translation: CASSPRQGSYFYEQYF.

This clone was detected a few times. The rearrangement uses TRBV2 and TRBJ1-2; D call uncertain. The germline V and J ends were trimmed by 0 bases and 4 bases, with 6 bases remaining between them. The CDR3 extends over 13 amino acids. Germline values: CDR1 SNHLY, CDR2 FYNNEI. The CDR3 DNA sequence: TGTGCCAGCAGTGAAGCGCCGTCCTATGGCTACACCTTC. It encodes CASSEAPSYGYTF.

The V and J genes are TRBV25-1 and TRBJ2-3, with TRBD2 identical over 8 bases. The CDR3 totals 16 residues. V gave up 4 bases and J gave up 1 base; unmatched junction bases: 7. The germline V gene has CDR1 MGHDK and CDR2 SYGVNS. The CDR3 DNA is TGTGCCAGCAGTGTCGGCTGGGGACTAGGCACAGATACGCAGTATTTT. The encoded protein is CASSVGWGLGTDTQYF.